This TCR beta chain originates from a study of shared clonotypes between healthy human individuals. Findings and caveats of the study: Non-shared clonotypes were found to have lower generation probabilities than the clonotypes that were shared by all four of the sorted-subset donors.

As to this clone: Its target is not known.

Per the germline V gene, CDR1 is MNHEY and CDR2 is SVGAGI. Trimming removed 9 bases at V and 3 bases at J, with 6 bases between. This CDR3 region has 11 residues. The authors divided CD4+ cells into CD45RA+ naive and CD45RA-negative memory subsets. Here immunoSEQ multiplex PCR was the method, and the copy in TCRdb shows in-frame clones only, minus some. The repertoire holds fewer than 2.5 million clones, over 85% seen once, with roughly 0.39% in the top ten. This receptor was obtained from a man between 18 and 35 years old in good health. Some clones in this sample may be carry-over from other donors' samples. The chain recombines TRBV6-5 with TRBJ1-5; D is ambiguous. Input material: naive CD4+ T cells from PBMCs. Documented subset: CD45RA+ positively selected. The CDR3 is CASGVNQPQHF. In DNA, the CDR3 is TGTGCCAGTGGAGTCAATCAGCCCCAGCATTTT.